One sample yielded the 30 T cell receptor beta chains listed below, sequenced in a study of CXCR3-negative and CXCR3-positive naive CD8 T cells. It was by 5' RACE with UMI labels that the TRB cDNA libraries were prepared. One entry per CDR3 protein, without DNA, is what TCRdb gives after re-calling the 5' RACE reads. The sample totals 92,000 or so distinct CDR3 sequences. Sequences were obtained from naive CXCR3- CD8+ T cells from blood. As for subset: CD45RO-CCR7+CD27+CD95- naive CD8+ T cells lacking CXCR3 (TNR3-). These receptors were taken from a human donor in good health. Some clones in this sample may be carry-over from other donors' samples.

The chain couples TRBV18 to TRBJ1-1; TCRdb picks TRBD1, but there is no DNA to check that call. Germline V gene lookup returns CDR1 KGHSH and CDR2 LQKENI. This CDR3 contains 15 residues. The CDR3 loop is CASSPRGTGETEAFF.

V gene TRBV7-6 combines with J gene TRBJ2-7; as DNA is missing, the TRBD1 call by TCRdb cannot be tested. The germline V gene has CDR1 SGHVS and CDR2 FNYEAQ. The CDR3 covers 14 residues. Here the CDR3 reads CASSLGDRGHEQYF. Complete variable domain (other parts from reference TRBV7-6 and TRBJ2-7): GAGVSQSPRYKVTKRGQDVALRCDPISGHVSLYWYRQALGQGPEFLTYFNYEAQQDKSGLPNDRFSAERPEGSISTLTIQRTEQRDSAMYRCASSLGDRGHEQYFGPGTRLTVT.

The chain has TRBV7-6 and TRBJ1-5; the TCRdb call, TRBD1, lacks DNA for checking. CDR1 is SGHVS and CDR2 is FNYEAQ in the germline V gene. The CDR3 is made up of 18 amino acids. The CDR3 sequence: CASSQNPGADFRNQPQHF.

This chain uses TRBV29-1 with TRBJ2-7; the D call of TRBD1 rests on TCRdb alone, since no DNA is present to check it. Germline V gene lookup returns CDR1 SQVTM and CDR2 ANQGSEA. The CDR3 is made up of 14 amino acids. CDR3 protein: CSVEIESGGYEQYF.

The rearrangement joins TRBV11-2 to TRBJ2-7. There are 15 residues in the CDR3. Germline assignment: CDR1 SGHAT and CDR2 FQNNGV. The CDR3 here is CASSLEYRIAYEQYF.

This chain uses TRBV7-9 with TRBJ1-1; TCRdb names TRBD1, which stays unverified in the absence of DNA. The CDR3 has 15 amino acids. The germline CDR1 and CDR2 sequences are SEHNR and FQNEAQ (reference sequence). CDR3 region: CASSPPDRGNTEAFF.

The rearrangement uses TRBV28 and TRBJ1-6; TCRdb designates TRBD1, a call that cannot be tested without DNA. This CDR3 has 16 amino acids. Germline CDR1 and CDR2: MDHEN and SYDVKM. The CDR3 sequence: CASSKAGTGELPPLHF. Complete variable domain (other parts from reference TRBV28 and TRBJ1-6): DVKVTQSSRYLVKRTGEKVFLECVQDMDHENMFWYRQDPGLGLRLIYFSYDVKMKEKGDIPEGYSVSREKKERFSLILESASTNQTSMYLCASSKAGTGELPPLHFGNGTRLTVT.

This sequence joins TRBV4-1 and TRBJ1-2. The CDR3 contains 13 residues. Germline CDR1 reads MGHRA; CDR2 reads YSYEKL. CDR3 sequence: CASSQVFGDGYTF.

The V and J genes are TRBV11-3 and TRBJ2-7; TCRdb designates TRBD1, a call that cannot be tested without DNA. The germline V gene encodes CDR1 SGHNT and CDR2 YENEEA. The CDR3 has 13 amino acids. CDR3 amino acids: CASSLRDSYEQYF.

The chain couples TRBV6-2 or TRBV6-3 to TRBJ2-7; TCRdb names TRBD2, which stays unverified in the absence of DNA. Germline-derived CDR1 and CDR2 are MNHEY and SVGEGT. This CDR3 is 12 amino acids long. CDR3 in amino acids: CASMAGRYEQYF.

The rearrangement uses TRBV5-1 and TRBJ2-7. The CDR3 extends over 11 amino acids. From germline, CDR1 is SGHRS and CDR2 YFSETQ. This CDR3 is CASSLNTEQYF.

This rearrangement joins TRBV24-1 to TRBJ1-1. The germline V gene encodes CDR1 KGHDR and CDR2 SFDVKD. The CDR3 has 13 amino acids. CDR3 region: CATSEGSNTEAFF.

The CDR3 protein is CASSGSDEQFF. The chain employs TRBV11-2 and TRBJ2-1. Per the germline V gene, CDR1 is SGHAT and CDR2 is FQNNGV. The CDR3 covers 11 residues. Supplemented by reference TRBV11-2 and TRBJ2-1, the full variable domain reads EAGVAQSPRYKIIEKRQSVAFWCNPISGHATLYWYQQILGQGPKLLIQFQNNGVVDDSQLPKDRFSAERLKGVDSTLKIQPAKLEDSAVYLCASSGSDEQFFGPGTRLTVL.

The rearrangement joins TRBV6-2 or TRBV6-3 to TRBJ1-5; there is no DNA to check the TCRdb D call of TRBD1. Looked up from germline, CDR1 is MNHEY and CDR2 is SVGEGT. The CDR3 is 14 residues long. CDR3 residues: CASTSLWGNQPQHF.

This sequence joins TRBV20-1 and TRBJ1-5; lacking DNA, the TRBD1 call made by TCRdb goes unchecked. Germline V gene sequence: CDR1 DFQATT, CDR2 SNEGSKA (reference sequence). The CDR3 totals 17 residues. The CDR3 loop reads CSAAPGQGIKGNQPQHF.

The chain uses TRBV6-2 or TRBV6-3 and TRBJ2-7; TCRdb selects TRBD1, and the lack of DNA leaves this call unchecked. This CDR3 has 11 residues. The germline gives CDR1 MNHEY, CDR2 SVGEGT. CDR3 in amino acids: CASSPGFEQYF.

The V call is TRBV5-1, the J call TRBJ1-1; no DNA is available, so the TRBD1 call from TCRdb remains unchecked. The CDR3 contains 13 residues. Germline-derived CDR1 and CDR2 are SGHRS and YFSETQ. The CDR3 loop is CASSLGDNTEAFF.

This rearrangement joins TRBV6-6 to TRBJ2-7; the D call of TRBD1 rests on TCRdb alone, since no DNA is present to check it. The CDR3 has 15 amino acids. Germline CDR1 reads MNHNY; CDR2 reads SVGAGI (reference sequence). The CDR3 region is CASSYLRDRLYEQYF.

This chain connects TRBV28 to TRBJ2-6. The CDR3 spans 13 residues. Germline assignment: CDR1 MDHEN and CDR2 SYDVKM. CDR3 loop: CASSAAGANVLTF.

This chain connects TRBV29-1 to TRBJ2-1; TCRdb calls TRBD2, which cannot be checked without DNA. Germline CDR1 SQVTM, CDR2 ANQGSEA. The CDR3 contains 16 residues. The CDR3 loop reads CSVELASGSRGNEQFF.

The genes are TRBV15 and TRBJ2-1; TCRdb returns TRBD1, unconfirmable since there is no DNA. There are 15 residues in the CDR3. CDR1 is LNHNV, CDR2 YYDKDF, per germline (reference sequence). This CDR3 is CATGVDRASYNEQFF.

The rearrangement links TRBV29-1 to TRBJ1-1. Germline loops: CDR1 SQVTM, CDR2 ANQGSEA. The CDR3 sequence is 12 residues long. CDR3 amino acids: CSVEHLNTEAFF.

V gene TRBV7-9 combines with J gene TRBJ1-5; TCRdb designates TRBD1, a call that cannot be tested without DNA. The CDR3 consists of 14 residues. Germline loops: CDR1 SEHNR, CDR2 FQNEAQ (reference sequence). CDR3: CASSSVGDGQPQHF.

The chain combines TRBV7-3 with TRBJ2-5. Germline V CDR1 and CDR2: SGHTA, FQGTGA. This CDR3 is built from 13 residues. CDR3 sequence: CASSEDYQETQYF.

This chain uses TRBV27 with TRBJ2-7; as DNA is missing, the TRBD2 call by TCRdb cannot be tested. This CDR3 region has 14 residues. CDR1 and CDR2 from the germline V gene are MNHEY and SMNVEV (reference sequence). CDR3 region: CASSLIGGETSAYF.

The chain recombines TRBV4-1 with TRBJ2-5. From germline, CDR1 is MGHRA and CDR2 YSYEKL. The CDR3 sequence is 13 residues long. CDR3: CASSQDSEETQYF.

V and J are TRBV29-1 and TRBJ2-3; TCRdb reports TRBD2, a call that lacks DNA to check it against. This CDR3 is 16 amino acids long. CDR1 is SQVTM and CDR2 is ANQGSEA in the germline V gene. CDR3 in amino acids: CSVEGRTAGTTDTQYF.

V gene TRBV7-9 combines with J gene TRBJ2-7. CDR3 length equals 13 residues. CDR1 SEHNR and CDR2 FQNEAQ come from the germline V gene (reference sequence). CDR3 loop: CASSPLASYEQYF.

This chain links TRBV6-2 or TRBV6-3 with TRBJ2-2. Germline V gene data show CDR1 as MNHEY and CDR2 as SVGEGT. The CDR3 has 15 residues. The CDR3 sequence: CASSPRYDGTGELFF.

The genes are TRBV20-1 and TRBJ2-1; TCRdb lists TRBD1, though no DNA is available to test this call. CDR3 length: 15 amino acids. CDR1 is DFQATT and CDR2 is SNEGSKA in the germline V gene (reference sequence). The CDR3 here is CSATAGDPLYNEQFF.